This T cell receptor beta chain was profiled in a study of low-dose radiotherapy and immunotherapy resistance in tumors. Study summary: The treatment that patients received was intravenous nivolumab 240 mg every two weeks plus ipilimumab 1 mg/kg every six weeks. First-strand cDNA relied on TRAV- and TRBV-specific primers spanning alpha and beta chains.

Stated time point: after trial treatment. Documented treatment: LDRT plus nivolumab, ipilimumab, low-dose cyclophosphamide and aspirin (RACIN trial). It was with a constant-region primer and a V-primer adapter that TCRs were amplified over around 20 PCR cycles. TCRdb re-analysed the reads in MiXCR, keeping a single row per CDR3 protein. Altogether under 60,000 distinct CDR3 sequences are present, approximately 35% being singletons, with the ten largest covering around 8%. V was clipped by 0 bases and J by 10 bases, with 17 bases between them. The CDR3 extends over 15 amino acids. Germline V gene data show CDR1 as SGHRS and CDR2 as YFSETQ.

The rearrangement links TRBV5-1 to TRBJ2-1; the D gene is possibly TRBD1 (5 bases). The input for sequencing was PBMCs, taken after low-dose radiotherapy plus immunotherapy. This TCR derives from a male donor with rectosigmoid adenocarcinoma. CDR3 protein: CASSLVLGQGHEQFF. The CDR3, as DNA: TGCGCCAGCAGCTTGGTTCTGGGCCAGGGCCACGAGCAGTTCTTC.